This T cell receptor beta chain emerged from a study of PD-1 blockade in classical Hodgkin lymphoma. Study at large: With a 2-week interval, patients received intravenous nivolumab at 3 mg/kg. Study outcomes and limitations: Individuals who commenced nivolumab within less than 1 year of ASCT were excluded.

Indicated time point: cycle 4 day 1 (C4D1), after about 6 weeks of nivolumab. Exposure to brentuximab vedotin varied, and each patient had relapsed following autologous stem cell transplantation. The V and J ends lost 6 bases and 8 bases respectively, with 13 bases between them. The germline CDR1 and CDR2 sequences are SNHLY and FYNNEI. This CDR3 region has 13 residues. Clones were sequenced by immunoSEQ multiplex PCR, and TCRdb holds only the in-frame ones, with some missing. The table has approximately 89,000 clones, 65% to 85% seen once. In this sample, this clone turned up a few times. Antigen unknown.

This TCR was sampled from a human donor with classical Hodgkin lymphoma. The V call is TRBV2, the J call TRBJ1-4; D is uncertain. The material was peripheral blood mononuclear cells (PBMCs), obtained before the fourth cycle of nivolumab. The CDR3 DNA sequence: TGTGCCAGCAGGGAACCTGGAGGAGAAAAACTGTTTTTT. Protein: CASREPGGEKLFF.